Following are 3 T cell receptor beta chains from one sample sequenced in a study of blood T cells in healthy people across ages. The authors ran a second PCR of 7 to 11 cycles using a sample-barcoded 5' primer and a J-beta primer mix. TCRdb independently ran MiXCR on the 5' RACE reads; one entry per CDR3 protein. Counted here are some 800,000 distinct CDR3 sequences, roughly 44% occurring once; the ten biggest clones make up approximately 20%. The source material was blood. The source of these receptors is a man between 60 and 75 years old in good health.

This chain joins TRBV18 and TRBJ2-1; TRBD1 matches at 9 bases. Germline V CDR1 and CDR2: KGHSH, LQKENI. CDR3 length equals 15 residues. The J segment lost 5 bases and the V segment lost 3 bases, leaving 5 bases of the junction unmatched. CDR3 in DNA: TGTGCCAGCTCACCTGGGACAGGGAAACACAATGAGCAGTTCTTC. Encoded protein: CASSPGTGKHNEQFF.

The CDR3 bases are TGTGCCAGCAGCATAGGGGAGACGAGTCCCCACGAGCAGTACTTC. It translates to CASSIGETSPHEQYF. V usage is TRBV21-1 and J usage is TRBJ2-7; TRBD2, the table's D call, was not compared with the DNA. TRBV21-1 is an annotated pseudogene. The CDR3 consists of 15 residues.

On this clonotype itself: Since a much larger clone is just one base distant, this may be a read error. The J gene is TRBJ2-5, the V gene TRBV15; a possible D gene is TRBD1 (7 bases). The germline gives CDR1 LNHNV, CDR2 YYDKDF (reference sequence). The CDR3 length is 15 residues. Trimming shortened V by 0 bases and J by 5 bases, and 13 bases separated the two germline ends. CDR3 residues: CATSREKTGRETQYF. In DNA, the CDR3 is TGTGCCACCAGCAGAGAGAAGACAGGGAGGGAGACCCAGTACTTC.